The entry below gives a single T cell receptor beta chain sequence along with its context. What it recognizes is unknown. These data originate in a study of blood T cells in healthy people across ages. Overall study results and limits: The lack of PBMC sorting stopped any conclusive naive versus antigen-experienced comparison.

A second roughly 7 to 12 cycle PCR used barcoded and J-beta primers. TCRdb re-derived calls from the 5' RACE reads in MiXCR, one entry per CDR3 protein. The table lists around 500,000 distinct CDR3 sequences, roughly a quarter of them singletons. From germline, CDR1 is SQVTM and CDR2 ANQGSEA. With 5 bases clipped from V and 4 bases from J, the junction kept 20 bases outside the gene matches. The CDR3 loop spans 18 amino acids. These data also formed part of another study, on T cells of mothers and their children. As that study records: Sample barcodes plus 2-4 random nucleotides came from the M1S primer.

Sequencing was carried out using blood. This TCR came from a boy under 10 years old in good health. The rearrangement joins TRBV29-1 to TRBJ2-1; 7 nucleotides match TRBD1. The CDR3 bases are TGCAGCGTTCAGGGGCAGCGGACAGGTTCCAGAGGTTACAATGAGCAGTTCTTC. Translated: CSVQGQRTGSRGYNEQFF.